These T cell receptor beta chains were read from a single sample in a study of shared clonotypes between healthy human individuals. The repertoire was sequenced with immunoSEQ multiplex PCR; TCRdb's copy has only in-frame clones and lacks some. Of about 2.2 million clones listed, 93% are singletons. Sequenced: naive CD8+ T cells from PBMCs. These receptors were collected from a man younger than 30 in good health. Some clones in this sample may be carry-over from other donors' samples. Both conserved end residues are part of each CDR3. The order of the fields is D gene, J gene, clone size, V gene, CDR3 DNA, CDR3 protein. The D gene is left open where the match is weak. Clone size is shown for a subset of rows, as once, few, many or a class of expanded clone.

D: NA; J: TRBJ1-2; size: NA; V: TRBV19; DNA: TGTGCCAGTAGTATCCTAGGGGGTTCTGGCTACACCTTC; CDR3: CASSILGGSGYTF
D: NA; J: TRBJ2-7; size: NA; V: TRBV6-1; DNA: TGTGCCAGCAGCAGCCAGATCACAGGGGAGCAGTACTTC; CDR3: CASSSQITGEQYF
D: NA; J: TRBJ2-7; size: NA; V: TRBV14; DNA: TGTGCCAGCAGCCAAGTTCGGGGGGCGTCGGCCGAGCAGTACTTC; CDR3: CASSQVRGASAEQYF
D: NA; J: TRBJ2-7; size: NA; V: TRBV13; DNA: TGTGCCAGCAGCTCACTTGGGACGGGGAACTACGAGCAGTACTTC; CDR3: CASSSLGTGNYEQYF
D: TRBD1; J: TRBJ1-2; size: few; V: TRBV7-9; DNA: TGTGCCAGCAGCCCACAGGGGACTTGGGATGGCTACACCTTC; CDR3: CASSPQGTWDGYTF
D: TRBD2; J: TRBJ2-2; size: NA; V: TRBV27; DNA: TGTGCCAGCAGTCAGCGGGAGAGGGAGCTGTTTTTT; CDR3: CASSQRERELFF
D: NA; J: TRBJ2-7; size: once; V: TRBV29-1; DNA: TGCAGGAACGACAGCCCACCCTACGAGCAGTACTTC; CDR3: CRNDSPPYEQYF
D: TRBD1; J: TRBJ1-1; size: NA; V: TRBV6-1; DNA: TGTGCCAGCAGTGTCCGACAGGGGCGGTTCATGAACACTGAAGCTTTCTTT; CDR3: CASSVRQGRFMNTEAFF
D: NA; J: TRBJ1-5; size: NA; V: TRBV9; DNA: TGTGCCAGCAGCCCGCATCTGGGTAGCAATCAGCCCCAGCATTTT; CDR3: CASSPHLGSNQPQHF
D: NA; J: TRBJ1-3; size: NA; V: TRBV7-9; DNA: TGTGCCAGCAGCGGTCGGGGGGAAGGCCCCGGAAACACCATATATTTT; CDR3: CASSGRGEGPGNTIYF